This T cell receptor beta chain was sequenced during a study of long-term antiretroviral therapy in people with HIV. Study background: The study's earliest collections predate the 2015 immediate-ART recommendation by about a decade. Study observations and caveats: Relative to transplant donor controls, diversity remained lower despite increasing after ART. Missing from the dataset were any data on ART adherence, viral resistance or therapy changes. Compared with controls, HIV repertoires showed narrower CDR3 length ranges.

For this clone: Its antigen is not known.

Run at survey level, the immunoSEQ assay was version v3.0. Assay: immunoSEQ multiplex PCR; the TCRdb copy retains only in-frame clones and omits some. The sample has 30,000 to 35,000 clones; around 79% are singletons. The clonotype was recovered from a man aged 18 to 30 with HIV. This specimen consisted of unsorted PBMCs, obtained 1.9 years after starting antiretroviral therapy.

CDR3 residues: CASSQESLFNTGELFF. The CDR3, as DNA: TGTGCCAGCAGCCAAGAGAGTCTGTTTAACACCGGGGAGCTGTTTTTT. The chain combines TRBV14 with TRBJ2-2; D unresolved. The CDR3 totals 16 residues. V was pared by 0 bases and J by 2 bases, with 10 bases between. Germline V CDR1 and CDR2: SGHDN, FVKESK.